The 8 T cell receptor beta chains reported below all come from one sample, sequenced in a study of beta chain features in type 1 diabetes (dated by TCRdb to between 2017 and 2018). The antigens of these receptors remain unknown. The receptor library was made with the immunoSEQ multiplex PCR assay. The entire isolated RNA was reverse transcribed using the High Capacity cDNA Reverse Transcription Kit, and thus expressed TCRB transcripts were sequenced. This immuneACCESS table, as held by TCRdb, lists in-frame sequences with V and J called but not all clones. Of the missing ones, under half trace to an unresolved V gene in checked studies; the others have no known cause. Here the sample has 250,000 to 350,000 clones; around an eighth occur a single time. Jointly, the top ten make up roughly 0.018% of the sample. General conclusions and limits of the study: In all four CD4+ subsets, TCRB CDR3 length was moderately but significantly shorter in type 1 diabetes patients.

Input material: naive CD4+ T cells from blood. The cell subset or site label for this specimen denotes: true naive CD4+ T cells. Receptors originate from a man aged 25-45 years with type 1 diabetes.

The rearrangement joins TRBV28 to TRBJ2-1; 9 nucleotides line up with TRBD2. With V trimmed by 2 bases and J by 0 bases, 2 bases remained unmatched. Germline V CDR1 and CDR2: MDHEN, SYDVKM. The CDR3 loop spans 16 amino acids. For the CDR3, the DNA is TGTGCCAGCAGTTTACTAGCGGGGAGCTCCTACAATGAGCAGTTCTTC. Protein sequence: CASSLLAGSSYNEQFF.

The V call is TRBV6-6, the J call TRBJ2-3; 9 nucleotides agree with TRBD1. This CDR3 comprises 15 residues. Germline CDR1 is MNHNY and CDR2 is SVGAGI (reference sequence). The trim removed 5 bases at V and 3 bases at J, leaving 6 bases unmatched. In DNA form, the CDR3 reads TGTGCCAGCAGTGAGGACAGGGGTAGGACAGATACGCAGTATTTT. Translating gives CASSEDRGRTDTQYF.

CDR3 amino acids: CASSAGASETQYF. The CDR3 DNA sequence: TGTGCCAGCAGTGCAGGGGCGTCGGAGACCCAGTACTTC. The V gene is TRBV28, the J gene TRBJ2-5, with a weak D call TRBD1 (6 bases). Trimming pared 5 bases from V and 5 bases from J, leaving 12 bases between. Germline CDR1 reads MDHEN; CDR2 reads SYDVKM. This CDR3 has 13 amino acids.

This clone was observed a handful of times. The rearrangement joins TRBV6-5 to TRBJ2-1, with D unresolved. The V gene's germline CDR1 is MNHEY and CDR2 SVGAGI. This CDR3 has 12 amino acids. The germline V and J ends were trimmed by 5 bases and 4 bases, with 6 bases remaining between them. The CDR3 region is CASSHKYNEQFF. The CDR3 region has the DNA TGTGCCAGCAGTCACAAGTACAATGAGCAGTTCTTC.

The chain couples TRBV9 to TRBJ2-7; TRBD2 matches at 13 bases. The germline gives CDR1 SGDLS, CDR2 YYNGEE. The trim removed 3 bases at V and 6 bases at J, leaving 3 bases unmatched. CDR3 length equals 14 residues. The CDR3 bases are TGTGCCAGCAGCGCTGGACTAGCGGGAGCCGAGCAGTACTTC. Amino acids: CASSAGLAGAEQYF.

This chain uses TRBV7-8 with TRBJ2-5, with TRBD1 identical over 7 bases. The CDR3 is 14 amino acids. Germline CDR1 and CDR2: SGHVS and FQNEAQ. The trim removed 9 bases at V and 3 bases at J, leaving 10 bases unmatched. The CDR3 nucleotides are TGTGCCAGTGTGACAGGGACACTTAAAGAGACCCAGTACTTC. This codes for CASVTGTLKETQYF.

The chain recombines TRBV28 with TRBJ2-7; TRBD2 matches 7 bases. V dropped 2 bases and J dropped 4; count of bases not matched to a gene: 5. This CDR3 spans 14 amino acids. The germline V gene has CDR1 MDHEN and CDR2 SYDVKM. CDR3 residues: CASSLGGLNYEQYF. The CDR3 region has the DNA TGTGCCAGCAGTTTAGGGGGACTAAATTACGAGCAGTACTTC.

This clone was picked up a small number of times. This sequence joins TRBV28 and TRBJ2-7; TRBD2 matches at 8 bases. Germline V gene lookup returns CDR1 MDHEN and CDR2 SYDVKM. J lost 6 bases, V lost 3 bases, and 7 bases had no gene match. This CDR3 region has 14 residues. The CDR3, as DNA: TGTGCCAGCAGTTTTGGGACTAGAGGGGCCGAGCAGTACTTC. Amino acids: CASSFGTRGAEQYF.